What follows are 28 T cell receptor beta chains derived from one specimen sequenced in a study of blood T cell repertoires in COVID-19. Clones were read by immunoSEQ multiplex PCR, and TCRdb kept only the in-frame ones, dropping some. The table has about 240,000 clones, approximately 86% seen once. Specimen: peripheral blood. The receptors were gathered from a woman aged 25 to 45 who had recovered from COVID-19.

V is TRBV5-4 and J is TRBJ2-3; a possible D gene is TRBD2 (6 bases). The CDR3 covers 12 residues. Deletions cut 4 bases from V and 6 bases from J, with 9 bases between. Germline values: CDR1 SGHNT, CDR2 YYREEE (reference sequence). The CDR3 bases are TGTGCCAGCAGCCCCGGGGGTGATACGCAGTATTTT. This encodes CASSPGGDTQYF.

J is TRBJ2-3 and V is TRBV18, with D possibly matching TRBD2 (7 bases). The germline gives CDR1 KGHSH, CDR2 LQKENI. This CDR3 is built from 17 residues. V gave up 4 bases and J gave up 2 bases, with 19 bases separating them. CDR3 amino acids: CASSRSPGGAFTDTQYF. Written as DNA, the CDR3 is TGTGCCAGCTCACGATCCCCTGGGGGGGCCTTCACAGATACGCAGTATTTT.

This rearrangement joins TRBV12-3 or TRBV12-4 to TRBJ1-2, with D tentatively TRBD1 (6 bases). Trimming removed 8 bases at V and 8 bases at J, with 18 bases between. This CDR3 is built from 13 residues. The DNA of the CDR3 is TGTGCCAGCCGAGGGGGACCCCTACAAGGCTACACCTTC. Amino acid sequence: CASRGGPLQGYTF.

The genes are TRBV15 and TRBJ2-6; D gene ambiguous. Per germline, CDR1 LNHNV and CDR2 YYDKDF (reference sequence). V dropped 1 base and J dropped 4 bases, with 11 bases sitting between them. CDR3 size: 16 residues. CDR3 sequence reads: CATSRAEKFGANVLTF. The CDR3 bases are TGTGCCACCAGCAGAGCGGAGAAATTCGGGGCCAACGTCCTGACTTTC.

The V call is TRBV4-2, the J call TRBJ1-1, with TRBD1 as a possible D gene (5 bases). V was shortened by 2 bases and J by 8 bases, with 15 bases between the two germline ends. Germline V gives CDR1 LGHNA, CDR2 YNFKEQ. CDR3 size: 14 residues. CDR3 nucleotides: TGTGCCAGCAGCCAACTCGGGGGTCACTACGAAGCTTTCTTT. This sequence encodes CASSQLGGHYEAFF.

The chain couples TRBV12-5 to TRBJ2-2; TRBD2 might be the D (5 bases). V was cut by 7 bases and J by 3 bases, with 15 bases left in between. Germline V gene lookup returns CDR1 LGHNT and CDR2 FRNRAP. CDR3 length: 15 residues. CDR3 residues: CASANRDSDTGELFF. The CDR3 DNA reads TGTGCTAGTGCGAACCGGGATTCGGACACCGGGGAGCTGTTTTTT.

This clone was counted a single time. The rearrangement uses TRBV12-1 and TRBJ2-3; the D call in the table, TRBD2, was not verified against the DNA. TRBV12-1 has pseudogene status. This CDR3 has 22 residues. This chain's CDR3 is CASSFIGDPRFSGGGDTDTQYF. CDR3 nucleotide sequence: TGTGCCAGCAGCTTTATTGGGGACCCCCGATTTAGTGGGGGAGGGGACACAGATACGCAGTATTTT.

This chain connects TRBV7-8 to TRBJ2-3, with unresolved D. CDR1 and CDR2 from the germline V gene are SGHVS and FQNEAQ. With 5 bases removed from V and 3 bases from J, the gap between germline ends came to 9 bases. The CDR3 spans 13 residues. CDR3 coding DNA: TGTGCCAGCAGCCAACTCCGAACAGATACGCAGTATTTT. This encodes CASSQLRTDTQYF.

A few counts support this clone. This chain connects TRBV4-1 to TRBJ1-2; no definite D call. The germline V gene has CDR1 MGHRA and CDR2 YSYEKL. CDR3 length equals 14 residues. Trimming removed 0 bases from V and 2 bases from J, with 7 bases in between. The CDR3 reads CASSQESGNYGYTF. CDR3 nucleotides: TGCGCCAGCAGCCAAGAGTCCGGGAACTATGGCTACACCTTC.

V gene TRBV6-1 combines with J gene TRBJ1-5; D gene ambiguous. CDR3 length equals 15 residues. Germline loops: CDR1 MNHNS, CDR2 SASEGT. The V gene lost 2 bases and the J gene lost 4 bases, with 12 bases spanning the gap. CDR3 region: CASSETGFGNQPQHF. CDR3 DNA: TGTGCCAGCAGTGAAACCGGGTTCGGTAATCAGCCCCAGCATTTT.

The V call is TRBV25-1, the J call TRBJ1-1; D ambiguous. This CDR3 spans 17 amino acids. Trimming pared 3 bases from V and 3 bases from J, leaving 20 bases between. Germline CDR1 reads MGHDK; CDR2 reads SYGVNS. CDR3 sequence (DNA): TGTGCCAGCAGTGACCACCTAGGTGCCAACGGGGACACTGAAGCTTTCTTT. Translated: CASSDHLGANGDTEAFF.

The chain is built from TRBV7-6 and TRBJ1-1; perhaps TRBD1 as D (6 bases). The V gene's germline CDR1 is SGHVS and CDR2 FNYEAQ. The V gene lost 2 bases and the J gene lost 2 bases, with 18 bases spanning the gap. The CDR3 runs to 17 residues. In DNA, the CDR3 is TGTGCCAGCAGCTTAACCCCCAGACAGGCCGGTAACACTGAAGCTTTCTTT. Its translation is CASSLTPRQAGNTEAFF.

The chain uses TRBV6-1 and TRBJ1-1; D perhaps matches TRBD1 (6 bases). V was pared by 1 base and J by 1 base, with 10 bases between. Per germline, CDR1 MNHNS and CDR2 SASEGT. The CDR3 consists of 15 residues. CDR3 in DNA: TGTGCCAGCAGTGAAGGGCAGGGGTCGAACACTGAAGCTTTCTTT. Translating it yields CASSEGQGSNTEAFF.

The rearrangement uses TRBV6-6 and TRBJ2-7; TRBD2 might be the D (6 bases). This CDR3 is built from 15 residues. CDR1 MNHNY and CDR2 SVGAGI come from the germline V gene (reference sequence). With 0 bases removed from V and 0 bases from J, the gap between germline ends came to 9 bases. DNA for the CDR3: TGTGCCAGCAGTTACTCGGGGGGTTTCTCCTACGAGCAGTACTTC. Translated, it gives CASSYSGGFSYEQYF.

This sequence joins TRBV6-6 and TRBJ2-5, with TRBD1 identical over 7 bases. The ends lost 2 bases at V and 2 bases at J; junction bases unmatched: 5. From germline, CDR1 is MNHNY and CDR2 SVGAGI (reference sequence). The CDR3 has 15 amino acids. The chain's CDR3 is CASSYLDREQETQYF. In DNA, the CDR3 is TGTGCCAGCAGTTACCTCGACAGGGAACAAGAGACCCAGTACTTC.

This clone was detected once. The V and J genes are TRBV4-3 and TRBJ2-7, with 10 positions matching TRBD2. Per germline, CDR1 LGHNA and CDR2 YSLEER. The trim removed 2 bases at V and 0 bases at J, leaving 1 base unmatched. The CDR3 covers 15 residues. DNA for the CDR3: TGCGCCAGCAGCCAACTAGCGGGGGACTCCTACGAGCAGTACTTC. It encodes CASSQLAGDSYEQYF.

The genes are TRBV11-2 and TRBJ2-5; D is perhaps TRBD2 (6 bases). CDR1 is SGHAT and CDR2 is FQNNGV in the germline V gene. The CDR3 loop spans 13 amino acids. Trimming cost V 4 bases and J 5 bases, with 11 bases left between them. The CDR3 protein is CASSSGLVETQYF. CDR3 in DNA: TGTGCCAGCAGCTCGGGACTGGTGGAGACCCAGTACTTC. Looking up the rest from reference TRBV11-2 and TRBJ2-5 gives the full variable domain: EAGVAQSPRYKIIEKRQSVAFWCNPISGHATLYWYQQILGQGPKLLIQFQNNGVVDDSQLPKDRFSAERLKGVDSTLKIQPAKLEDSAVYLCASSSGLVETQYFGPGTRLLVL.

The chain employs TRBV2 and TRBJ1-1, with D perhaps matching TRBD1 (5 bases). Trimming shortened V by 6 bases and J by 7 bases, and 12 bases separated the two germline ends. The CDR3 extends over 12 amino acids. CDR1 and CDR2 from the germline V gene are SNHLY and FYNNEI. The DNA for the CDR3 is TGTGCCAGCAGCTTGGGGGGTGTTGAAGCTTTCTTT. Its translation: CASSLGGVEAFF.

This clone was seen a few times. The chain recombines TRBV21-1 with TRBJ2-5; the D call in the table, TRBD2, was not verified against the DNA. TRBV21-1 is annotated as a pseudogene. The CDR3 sequence is 11 residues long. The CDR3 coding sequence is TGTGCCAGCAGACTCCAAGAGACCCAGTACTTC. It is translated as CASRLQETQYF.

The chain uses TRBV2 and TRBJ2-7; 11 positions match TRBD1. The junction had 7 bases not matched to a gene; V was cut back by 5 bases and J by 7 bases. The CDR3 is made up of 14 amino acids. CDR1 is SNHLY and CDR2 is FYNNEI in the germline V gene. The CDR3 DNA reads as TGTGCCAGCAGTATGGGACAGGGGGGGAAGGAGCAGTACTTC. It codes for CASSMGQGGKEQYF.

J is TRBJ2-5 and V is TRBV5-5, with TRBD2 as a possible D gene (5 bases). V lost 7 bases and J lost 5, with 12 bases in between. CDR3 length: 12 residues. Germline loops: CDR1 SGHKS, CDR2 YYEKEE (reference sequence). The CDR3 reads CASLGDLETQYF. CDR3 DNA sequence: TGTGCCAGCCTGGGAGACCTGGAGACCCAGTACTTC.

This chain links TRBV18 with TRBJ1-1; D perhaps matches TRBD1 (6 bases). This CDR3 contains 14 residues. V was trimmed by 5 bases and J by 4 bases, leaving 14 bases between them. Per the germline V gene, CDR1 is KGHSH and CDR2 is LQKENI. This CDR3 is CASSNAGVATEAFF. The CDR3 coding sequence is TGTGCCAGCTCAAATGCAGGGGTTGCCACTGAAGCTTTCTTT.

The table lists this clone with a few counts. The chain employs TRBV30 and TRBJ1-5; D unclear. This CDR3 has 13 amino acids. The V gene's germline CDR1 is GTSNPN and CDR2 SVGIG (reference sequence). V gave up 2 bases and J gave up 1 base, with 6 bases separating them. Here the CDR3 DNA reads TGTGCCTGGAGTCGCGAGAGCAATCAGCCCCAGCATTTT. Translated, it gives CAWSRESNQPQHF.

The chain combines TRBV12-3 or TRBV12-4 with TRBJ2-3; D unresolved. This CDR3 comprises 12 residues. Trimming shortened V by 3 bases and J by 8 bases, and 9 bases separated the two germline ends. The CDR3 coding sequence is TGTGCCAGCAGTTTGCCCCTAGGTACGCAGTATTTT. This codes for CASSLPLGTQYF.

V is TRBV12-5 and J is TRBJ1-4, with a tentative D call TRBD1 (6 bases). The length of the CDR3 is 15 residues. Per the germline V gene, CDR1 is LGHNT and CDR2 is FRNRAP. V was cut by 5 bases and J by 0 bases, with 10 bases left in between. Here the CDR3 DNA reads TGTGCTAGTGGTCCGGGGACAACAACTAATGAAAAACTGTTTTTT. Protein: CASGPGTTTNEKLFF.

The chain employs TRBV15 and TRBJ2-7; D not certain. V gave up 0 bases and J gave up 0 bases, with 6 bases separating them. The germline V gene has CDR1 LNHNV and CDR2 YYDKDF (reference sequence). The CDR3 has 14 amino acids. The CDR3: CATSRDGSSYEQYF. The CDR3 DNA reads TGTGCCACCAGCAGAGATGGCAGCTCCTACGAGCAGTACTTC.

The rearrangement uses TRBV4-1 and TRBJ1-1; D is possibly TRBD1 (6 bases). Germline V gives CDR1 MGHRA, CDR2 YSYEKL. The length of the CDR3 is 16 residues. Trimming removed 1 base at V and 0 bases at J, with 12 bases between. DNA of the CDR3: TGCGCCAGCAGCCAAGTGTTCAGGGGCCTGAACACTGAAGCTTTCTTT. This sequence encodes CASSQVFRGLNTEAFF.

The V gene is TRBV7-9, the J gene TRBJ1-4; no reliable D call. The CDR3 loop spans 15 amino acids. In germline, CDR1 is SEHNR, CDR2 FQNEAQ (reference sequence). The ends were cut back, 4 bases at V and 6 bases at J, with 15 bases in the middle. CDR3 residues: CASSSYFEEYEKLFF. The CDR3 region has the DNA TGTGCCAGCAGCTCCTATTTCGAGGAGTATGAAAAACTGTTTTTT.